The 8 T cell receptor beta chains presented below share a single source sample, sequenced in a study of response to subunit inactivated influenza vaccine. TCRdb processed the RT-PCR reads anew with MiXCR; each CDR3 protein has one entry. Of about 780,000 distinct CDR3 sequences listed, less than 20% were seen once; the top ten hold under 13%. Sequencing was performed on PBMCs from blood, taken about 5 days after vaccination. Source of these receptors: a man aged 45-65 years who received an inactivated influenza vaccine.

CDR3 DNA: TGTGCCAGCAGAGTCGGAGAAAGCTCCTACGAGCAGTACTTC. Encoded protein: CASRVGESSYEQYF. The rearrangement links TRBV6-2 or TRBV6-3 to TRBJ2-7; D gene ambiguous. CDR1 and CDR2 (germline): MNHEY, SVGEGT. V lost 6 bases and J 0 bases, leaving 12 bases between the germline ends. The length of the CDR3 is 14 residues.

The chain uses TRBV30 and TRBJ2-7; no firm D call. V lost 2 bases, J lost 3 bases, and 8 bases lay in between. The CDR3 is 12 amino acids. Per germline, CDR1 GTSNPN and CDR2 SVGIG (reference sequence). DNA for the CDR3: TGTGCCTGGAGTTCTGGTGGCTACGAGCAGTACTTC. Translated: CAWSSGGYEQYF.

This clonotype was detected ten times or more. The chain employs TRBV6-1 and TRBJ2-7, with TRBD1 matching over 7 bases. CDR1 is MNHNS, CDR2 SASEGT, per germline. V trimming: 6 bases; J trimming: 3 bases; junction bases outside the gene matches: 8. The CDR3 length is 14 residues. Here the CDR3 reads CASRHRGGFYEQYF. In nucleotides, the CDR3 is TGTGCCAGCAGGCACAGGGGTGGTTTCTACGAGCAGTACTTC.

This clonotype was counted at least ten times. The V gene is TRBV12-3 or TRBV12-4, the J gene TRBJ1-2, with TRBD1 as a possible D gene (6 bases). V gave up 4 bases and J gave up 8 bases, with 11 bases separating them. The CDR3 loop spans 12 amino acids. CDR3 nucleotides: TGTGCCAGCAGTTCCGGGACACCCGGCTACACCTTC. Translating gives CASSSGTPGYTF.

This clonotype was counted many times. V gene TRBV5-5 combines with J gene TRBJ2-2; perhaps D is TRBD1 or TRBD2 (5 bases each). V lost 0 bases and J lost 7, with 13 bases in between. The CDR3 runs to 15 residues. Per germline, CDR1 SGHKS and CDR2 YYEKEE (reference sequence). CDR3 in amino acids: CASSLGGTRGGELFF. The CDR3 DNA reads as TGTGCCAGCAGCTTGGGGGGCACGAGGGGCGGGGAGCTGTTTTTT.

This clonotype was found a few times. The CDR3 protein is CASGNRNREAFF. Here the CDR3 DNA reads TGTGCCAGTGGAAACAGGAATAGGGAAGCTTTCTTT. The chain uses TRBV3-1 and TRBJ1-1; D perhaps matches TRBD1 (5 bases). Germline V CDR1 and CDR2: LGHDT, YNNKEL (reference sequence). CDR3 length: 12 residues. Trimming pared 9 bases from V and 8 bases from J, leaving 16 bases between. The full variable domain, in which reference TRBV3-1 and TRBJ1-1 provide the parts outside the CDR3, is DTAVSQTPKYLVTQMGNDKSIKCEQNLGHDTMYWYKQDSKKFLKIMFSYNNKELIINETVPNRFSPKSPDKAHLNLHINSLELGDSAVYFCASGNRNREAFFGQGTRLTVV.

The chain uses TRBV6-5 and TRBJ1-3, with a tentative D call TRBD1 (6 bases). With 1 base removed from V and 3 bases from J, the gap between germline ends came to 10 bases. From germline, CDR1 is MNHEY and CDR2 SVGAGI. CDR3 length: 15 amino acids. CDR3 sequence reads: CASSYFRGNGNTIYF. For the CDR3, the DNA is TGTGCCAGCAGTTACTTCAGGGGTAATGGAAACACCATATATTTT.

There are a few counts of this clonotype. This chain connects TRBV6-1 to TRBJ2-2; D gene unclear. This CDR3 spans 14 amino acids. Germline V gene lookup returns CDR1 MNHNS and CDR2 SASEGT. Between the trimmed V and J ends, which lost 6 bases and 0 bases, there was a span of 8 bases. The CDR3 sequence: CASRRLSNTGELFF. The CDR3 DNA reads as TGTGCCAGCAGGCGACTGTCGAACACCGGGGAGCTGTTTTTT.